Given below is one T cell receptor (beta chain) in context. This CDR3 is also generated by other DNA sequences in the sample. Sequenced by immunoSEQ multiplex PCR; TCRdb stores in-frame clones only, minus some. The sample holds some 490,000 clones, 60% to 80% seen once. The sample comes from a study of shared clonotypes between healthy human individuals. The CDR3 is 14 residues long. CDR1 is MDHEN, CDR2 SYDVKM, per germline. Trimming removed 2 bases from V and 2 bases from J; junction bases left unmatched: 1. This receptor was taken from a woman between 40 and 55 years old in good health. Some clones in this sample may be carry-over from other donors' samples. The chain combines TRBV28 with TRBJ2-7; TRBD2 matches at 9 bases. Sequencing was done on a sample of PBMCs. The CDR3 loop reads CASSLPSGAYEQYF. CDR3 sequence (DNA): TGTGCCAGCAGTTTACCTAGCGGGGCCTACGAGCAGTACTTC.